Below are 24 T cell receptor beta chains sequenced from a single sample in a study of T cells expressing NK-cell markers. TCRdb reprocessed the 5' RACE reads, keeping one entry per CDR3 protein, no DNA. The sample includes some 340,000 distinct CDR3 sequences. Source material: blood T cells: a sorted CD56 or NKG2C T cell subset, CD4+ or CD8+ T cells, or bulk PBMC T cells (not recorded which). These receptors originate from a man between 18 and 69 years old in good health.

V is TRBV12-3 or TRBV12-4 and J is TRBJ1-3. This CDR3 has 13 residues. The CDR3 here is CASRRDSGNTIYF.

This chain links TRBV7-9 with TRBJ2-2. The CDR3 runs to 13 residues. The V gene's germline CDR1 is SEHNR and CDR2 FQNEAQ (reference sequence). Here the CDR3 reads CASSLEVSGELFF.

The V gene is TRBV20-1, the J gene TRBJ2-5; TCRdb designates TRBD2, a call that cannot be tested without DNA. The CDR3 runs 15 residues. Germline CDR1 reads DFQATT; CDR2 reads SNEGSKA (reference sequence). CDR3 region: CSAPTSGVYQETQYF.

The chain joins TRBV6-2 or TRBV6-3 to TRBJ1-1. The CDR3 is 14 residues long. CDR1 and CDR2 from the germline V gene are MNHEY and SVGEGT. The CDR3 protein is CASRQNDLGTEAFF.

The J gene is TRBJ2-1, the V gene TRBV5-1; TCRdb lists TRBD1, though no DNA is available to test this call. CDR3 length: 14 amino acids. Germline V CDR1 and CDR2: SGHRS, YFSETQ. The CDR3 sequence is CASSLVGGGVEQFF.

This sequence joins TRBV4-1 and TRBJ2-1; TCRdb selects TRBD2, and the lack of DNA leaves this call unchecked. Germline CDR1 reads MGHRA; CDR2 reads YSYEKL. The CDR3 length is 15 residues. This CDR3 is CASSQRAGGVNEQFF.

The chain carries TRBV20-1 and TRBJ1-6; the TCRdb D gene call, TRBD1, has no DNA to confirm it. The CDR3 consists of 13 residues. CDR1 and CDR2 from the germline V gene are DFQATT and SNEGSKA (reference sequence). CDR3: CSASTDSNSPLHF.

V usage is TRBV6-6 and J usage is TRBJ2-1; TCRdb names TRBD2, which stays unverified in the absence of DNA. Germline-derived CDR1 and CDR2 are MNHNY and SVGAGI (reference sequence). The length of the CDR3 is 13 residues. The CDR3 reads CASGEARWNEQFF.

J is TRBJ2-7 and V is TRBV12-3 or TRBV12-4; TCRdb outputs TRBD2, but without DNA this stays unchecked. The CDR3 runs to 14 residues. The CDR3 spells CARDGTSETYEQYF.

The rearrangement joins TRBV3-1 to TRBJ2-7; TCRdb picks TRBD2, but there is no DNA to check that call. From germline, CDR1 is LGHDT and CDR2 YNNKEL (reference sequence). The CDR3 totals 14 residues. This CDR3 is CASSQPGRALEQYF.

The CDR3 reads CASSGLAGDTQYF. The chain combines TRBV7-6 with TRBJ2-3; lacking DNA, the TRBD2 call made by TCRdb goes unchecked. Germline V gene lookup returns CDR1 SGHVS and CDR2 FNYEAQ. There are 13 residues in the CDR3.

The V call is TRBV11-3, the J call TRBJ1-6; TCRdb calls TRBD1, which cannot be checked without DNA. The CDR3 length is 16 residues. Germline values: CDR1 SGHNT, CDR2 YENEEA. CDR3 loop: CASSLARRGLNSPLHF.

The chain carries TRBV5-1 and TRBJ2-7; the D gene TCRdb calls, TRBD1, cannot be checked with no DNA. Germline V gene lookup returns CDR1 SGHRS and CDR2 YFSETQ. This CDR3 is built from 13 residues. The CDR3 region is CASSRGQVEEQYF. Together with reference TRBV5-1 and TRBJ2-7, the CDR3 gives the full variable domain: KAGVTQTPRYLIKTRGQQVTLSCSPISGHRSVSWYQQTPGQGLQFLFEYFSETQRNKGNFPGRFSGRQFSNSRSEMNVSTLELGDSALYLCASSRGQVEEQYFGPGTRLTVT.

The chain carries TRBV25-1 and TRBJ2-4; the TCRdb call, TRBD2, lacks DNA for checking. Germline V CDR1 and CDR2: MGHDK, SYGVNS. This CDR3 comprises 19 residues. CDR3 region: CASSEFGTSGDIAKNIQYF.

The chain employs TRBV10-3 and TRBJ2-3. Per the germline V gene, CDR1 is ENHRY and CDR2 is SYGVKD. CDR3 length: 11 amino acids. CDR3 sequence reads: CAIAVTDTQYF.

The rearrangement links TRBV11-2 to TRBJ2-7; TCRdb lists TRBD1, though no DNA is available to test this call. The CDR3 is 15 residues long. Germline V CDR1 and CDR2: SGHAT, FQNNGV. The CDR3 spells CASKQGRGPSYEQYF.

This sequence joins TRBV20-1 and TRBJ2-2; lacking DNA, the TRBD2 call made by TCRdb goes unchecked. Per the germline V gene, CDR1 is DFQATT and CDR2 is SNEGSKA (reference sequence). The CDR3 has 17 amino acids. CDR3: CSARDSGRSSNTGELFF.

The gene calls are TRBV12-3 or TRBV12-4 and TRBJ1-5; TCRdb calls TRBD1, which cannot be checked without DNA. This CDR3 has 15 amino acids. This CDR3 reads CASSQYGQNNQPQHF.

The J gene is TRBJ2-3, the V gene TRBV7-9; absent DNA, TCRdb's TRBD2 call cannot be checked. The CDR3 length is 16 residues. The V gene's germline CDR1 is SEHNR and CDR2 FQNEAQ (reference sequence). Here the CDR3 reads CASSLSGGGAAGAQYF.

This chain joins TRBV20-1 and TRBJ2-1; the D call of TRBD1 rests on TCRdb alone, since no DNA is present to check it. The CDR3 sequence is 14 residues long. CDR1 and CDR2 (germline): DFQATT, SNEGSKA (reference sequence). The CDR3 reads CSATQGGAYNEQFF.

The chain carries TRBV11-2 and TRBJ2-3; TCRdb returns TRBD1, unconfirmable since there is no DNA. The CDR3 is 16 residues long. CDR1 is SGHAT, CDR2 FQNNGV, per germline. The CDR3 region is CASSEGSGQHTDTQYF.

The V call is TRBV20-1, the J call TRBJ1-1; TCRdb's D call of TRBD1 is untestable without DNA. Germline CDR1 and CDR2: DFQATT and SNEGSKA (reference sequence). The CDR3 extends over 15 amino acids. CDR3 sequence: CSASFDRSGNTEAFF.

The CDR3 loop is CASSFRGTLSNQPQHF. V gene TRBV12-3 or TRBV12-4 combines with J gene TRBJ1-5; the D call from TCRdb, TRBD1, cannot be confirmed without DNA. CDR3 length equals 16 residues.

This CDR3 is CASSQVTGRGSPLHF. This chain connects TRBV4-1 to TRBJ1-6; checking the TCRdb D call of TRBD1 is not possible without DNA. CDR1 is MGHRA, CDR2 YSYEKL, per germline. This CDR3 has 15 residues.